What follows are 10 T cell receptor beta chains derived from one specimen sequenced in a study of blood T cells in healthy people across ages. Primed by a sample-barcoded 5' primer and a J-beta primer mix, a second PCR proceeded for about 6 to 12 cycles. TCRdb reprocessed the 5' RACE reads with MiXCR, giving one entry per CDR3 protein. The sample contains about 1.1 million distinct CDR3 sequences, more than 30% of which appear only once. Input material: blood. The receptor set was obtained from a man younger than 35 in good health.

This clonotype was seen only a few times. The chain carries TRBV7-9 and TRBJ1-1; D possibly corresponds to TRBD1 (5 bases). The germline V gene encodes CDR1 SEHNR and CDR2 FQNEAQ (reference sequence). The germline V and J ends were trimmed by 5 bases and 3 bases, with 13 bases remaining between them. This CDR3 comprises 14 residues. The CDR3 spells CASSPAGGDTEAFF. The CDR3 nucleotides are TGTGCCAGCAGCCCCGCGGGGGGAGACACTGAAGCTTTCTTT.

The genes are TRBV6-5 and TRBJ2-7; the D is unclear. V lost 7 bases to trimming and J lost 3 bases, with 13 bases between them. CDR3 length: 13 residues. Germline CDR1 MNHEY, CDR2 SVGAGI. The CDR3 DNA reads as TGTGCCAGCACCGATAACGTGGGCTACGAGCAGTACTTC. Its protein is CASTDNVGYEQYF.

A note on this clonotype: One junction end disagrees with the germline gene, perhaps due to a read error. The gene calls are TRBV5-1 and TRBJ2-7; TRBD1 or TRBD2 may be the D gene (5 bases each). The CDR3 is 14 amino acids. Per the germline V gene, CDR1 is SGHRS and CDR2 is YFSETQ. CDR3 protein: CASILGDGSYEQYF. In DNA form, the CDR3 reads TGCGCCAGCATCTTGGGGGACGGTTCCTACGAGCAGTACTTC. Combining the CDR3 with reference TRBV5-1 and TRBJ2-7 gives the whole variable domain KAGVTQTPRYLIKTRGQQVTLSCSPISGHRSVSWYQQTPGQGLQFLFEYFSETQRNKGNFPGRFSGRQFSNSRSEMNVSTLELGDSALYLCASILGDGSYEQYFGPGTRLTVT.

Details on this clonotype: One end of the junction is discordant with germline, which a read error may explain. The chain recombines TRBV5-1 with TRBJ2-5; D is unclear. CDR3 length: 11 amino acids. Looked up from germline, CDR1 is SGHRS and CDR2 is YFSETQ. In nucleotides, the CDR3 is TGCGCCAGCAGCGCACAAGGGACCCAGTACTTC. It is translated as CASSAQGTQYF.

The genes are TRBV11-3 and TRBJ2-5; D possibly corresponds to TRBD1 (7 bases). The V end was cut by 2 bases, the J end by 6 bases, with 13 bases between. Per germline, CDR1 SGHNT and CDR2 YENEEA. The CDR3 loop spans 14 amino acids. CDR3 coding DNA: TGTGCCAGCAGCTTACAGGGGGGCGAGAAGACCCAGTACTTC. It translates to CASSLQGGEKTQYF.

This clonotype occurred many times. The V gene is TRBV5-1, the J gene TRBJ2-3, with TRBD2 matching 7 bases. The germline CDR1 and CDR2 sequences are SGHRS and YFSETQ. CDR3 length equals 15 residues. The trim removed 3 bases at V and 0 bases at J, leaving 4 bases unmatched. In DNA, the CDR3 is TGCGCCAGCAGCTCCGGGACTACCAGCACAGATACGCAGTATTTT. Its translation is CASSSGTTSTDTQYF.

This clonotype was seen only once. The chain couples TRBV29-1 to TRBJ2-2; D is possibly TRBD1 (5 bases). The germline V and J ends were trimmed by 3 bases and 4 bases, with 12 bases remaining between them. Germline lookup yields CDR1 SQVTM and CDR2 ANQGSEA. The CDR3 runs to 14 residues. The chain's CDR3 is CSVESQGRTGELFF. Here the CDR3 DNA reads TGCAGCGTTGAGTCGCAGGGCCGCACCGGGGAGCTGTTTTTT.

Many counts were recorded for this clonotype. The chain joins TRBV4-1 to TRBJ2-7; possibly TRBD1 for D (6 bases). CDR3 length: 15 residues. Germline CDR1 reads MGHRA; CDR2 reads YSYEKL. V was shortened by 4 bases and J by 1 base, with 14 bases between the two germline ends. The CDR3 sequence: CASSPTTQGSYEQYF. The CDR3 DNA sequence: TGCGCCAGCAGCCCGACCACGCAGGGGTCCTACGAGCAGTACTTC.

J is TRBJ1-1 and V is TRBV2; perhaps TRBD1 as D (6 bases). Per the germline V gene, CDR1 is SNHLY and CDR2 is FYNNEI. Trimming removed 6 bases at V and 11 bases at J, with 16 bases between. The CDR3 extends over 12 amino acids. Here the CDR3 reads CASRIYTRGAFF. The CDR3 bases are TGTGCCAGCAGAATATACACAAGGGGGGCTTTCTTT.

The rearrangement links TRBV19 to TRBJ2-3, with 12 bases fitting TRBD2. V gave up 1 base and J gave up 4 bases; unmatched junction bases: 12. Germline CDR1 reads LNHDA; CDR2 reads SQIVND (reference sequence). The CDR3 length is 19 residues. CDR3 loop: CASSIGRLAGEAVADTQYF. The CDR3 DNA follows: TGTGCCAGTAGTATAGGGAGACTAGCGGGGGAGGCAGTCGCAGATACGCAGTATTTT.